One and the same sample provided the 29 T cell receptor beta chains below, sequenced in a study of response to subunit inactivated influenza vaccine. MiXCR was run by TCRdb on the RT-PCR reads, yielding one entry per CDR3 protein. This sample has 500,000 or so distinct CDR3 sequences, with more than 15% found just once. Sequenced here: CD4+ T cells sorted from PBMCs, sampled around 25 months after vaccination. These receptors were collected from a man aged 50 to 69 who received an inactivated influenza vaccine.

The CDR3 region has the DNA TGCGCCAGCAGCCAAGAACCCACGGGGGGCACTGAAGCTTTCTTT. This codes for CASSQEPTGGTEAFF. The chain is built from TRBV4-1 and TRBJ1-1; a weak D match, TRBD1 (5 bases). Deletions cut 0 bases from V and 4 bases from J, with 12 bases between. Germline V gene sequence: CDR1 MGHRA, CDR2 YSYEKL. This CDR3 contains 15 residues.

This clonotype was seen a few times. The gene calls are TRBV5-1 and TRBJ2-2; D might be TRBD1 (6 bases). The CDR3 totals 16 residues. V was pared by 6 bases and J by 0 bases, with 15 bases between. Germline assignment: CDR1 SGHRS and CDR2 YFSETQ. DNA of the CDR3: TGCGCCAGCAAGCTAGGTGGGACAACGAACACCGGGGAGCTGTTTTTT. It yields the protein CASKLGGTTNTGELFF.

This clonotype occurred a few times. The rearrangement uses TRBV20-1 and TRBJ2-7, with 8 bases fitting TRBD2. V lost 3 bases, J lost 3 bases, and 10 bases stayed unmatched. The CDR3 is 15 amino acids. CDR1 and CDR2 from the germline V gene are DFQATT and SNEGSKA (reference sequence). Written as DNA, the CDR3 is TGCAGTGCTAGTGGATCGGGAGGGAAAGTCTACGAGCAGTACTTC. Its protein is CSASGSGGKVYEQYF.

The CDR3 loop is CATSDFGQGIGDTQYF. CDR3 bases: TGTGCCACCAGTGATTTTGGGCAGGGAATCGGAGATACGCAGTATTTT. The chain couples TRBV24-1 to TRBJ2-3; tentative D call: TRBD1 (5 bases). Between the trimmed V and J ends, which lost 1 base and 5 bases, there was a span of 15 bases. Germline V CDR1 and CDR2: KGHDR, SFDVKD. The CDR3 totals 16 residues.

The V and J genes are TRBV12-3 or TRBV12-4 and TRBJ1-1; D not resolved. Trimming left V 5 bases short and J 0 bases short, with 10 bases between. CDR3 length: 14 amino acids. This CDR3 reads CASSLSVLNTEAFF. The CDR3 DNA sequence: TGTGCCAGCAGTCTCTCGGTCCTGAACACTGAAGCTTTCTTT.

The chain links TRBV5-1 to TRBJ2-1, with D tentatively TRBD1 (5 bases). V was trimmed by 0 bases and J by 1 base, leaving 8 bases between them. This CDR3 has 15 amino acids. CDR1 and CDR2 from the germline V gene are SGHRS and YFSETQ. CDR3 loop: CASSLGQISYNEQFF. The CDR3 DNA reads TGCGCCAGCAGCTTGGGACAGATTTCCTACAATGAGCAGTTCTTC.

This clonotype was observed a handful of times. The rearrangement links TRBV12-3 or TRBV12-4 to TRBJ1-2; maybe TRBD1 (5 bases). V was shortened by 8 bases and J by 4 bases, with 17 bases between the two germline ends. The CDR3 length is 14 residues. The CDR3: CASGTLREGYGYTF. DNA of the CDR3: TGTGCCAGCGGAACTCTCAGGGAAGGCTATGGCTACACCTTC.

This clonotype was seen a few times. This chain joins TRBV10-3 and TRBJ1-6; the D is unclear. Between the trimmed V and J ends, which lost 5 bases and 8 bases, there was a span of 13 bases. Germline loops: CDR1 ENHRY, CDR2 SYGVKD. This CDR3 has 14 residues. The chain's CDR3 is CAISRETRDSPLHF. The CDR3 DNA sequence: TGTGCCATCAGTAGGGAGACCAGAGATTCACCCCTCCACTTT.

The rearrangement joins TRBV6-5 to TRBJ1-2, with D tentatively TRBD1 (6 bases). Trimming shortened V by 4 bases and J by 5 bases, and 20 bases separated the two germline ends. Germline V gene data show CDR1 as MNHEY and CDR2 as SVGAGI. The CDR3 loop spans 16 amino acids. The DNA for the CDR3 is TGTGCCAGCAGTTCGGTTATGACTACAGGGCTATATGGCTACACCTTC. The encoded protein is CASSSVMTTGLYGYTF.

The table lists this clonotype with many counts. V and J are TRBV9 and TRBJ2-5, with a weak D call TRBD2 (6 bases). The CDR3 is 13 residues long. Germline V gene data show CDR1 as SGDLS and CDR2 as YYNGEE. Deletions cut 2 bases from V and 4 bases from J, with 9 bases between. This CDR3 reads CASSVLGGETQYF. DNA of the CDR3: TGTGCCAGCAGCGTGTTGGGGGGAGAGACCCAGTACTTC.

V usage is TRBV11-2 and J usage is TRBJ1-4; D might be TRBD1 (5 bases). Germline-derived CDR1 and CDR2 are SGHAT and FQNNGV. The V and J ends lost 5 bases and 10 bases respectively, with 14 bases between them. This CDR3 has 13 amino acids. The CDR3 is CASSDQGGIKLFF. The CDR3 nucleotides are TGTGCCAGCAGCGACCAGGGCGGGATAAAACTGTTTTTT.

In its sample, this clonotype was seen a few times. The chain combines TRBV10-3 with TRBJ2-2; 9 bases align to TRBD2. Germline values: CDR1 ENHRY, CDR2 SYGVKD. After removal of 6 bases from V and 5 bases from J, the junction contained 7 bases not matched to a gene. The CDR3 runs to 15 residues. The CDR3, as DNA: TGTGCCATCAGGGACACTAGCGGGCGTACCGGGGAGCTGTTTTTT. Protein product: CAIRDTSGRTGELFF.

This chain links TRBV11-2 with TRBJ2-1; 7 nucleotides align to TRBD2. Germline CDR1 SGHAT, CDR2 FQNNGV. V was pared by 0 bases and J by 6 bases, with 2 bases of the junction left unmatched. The CDR3 is made up of 14 amino acids. CDR3 sequence (DNA): TGTGCCAGCAGCTTAGAACGGACTAGCAATGAGCAGTTCTTC. It yields the protein CASSLERTSNEQFF. The full variable domain, its missing parts supplied by reference TRBV11-2 and TRBJ2-1, is EAGVAQSPRYKIIEKRQSVAFWCNPISGHATLYWYQQILGQGPKLLIQFQNNGVVDDSQLPKDRFSAERLKGVDSTLKIQPAKLEDSAVYLCASSLERTSNEQFFGPGTRLTVL.

This clonotype was detected many times. The chain is built from TRBV4-3 and TRBJ2-4; 14 bases match TRBD2. Germline CDR1 is LGHNA and CDR2 is YSLEER. The CDR3 is 16 residues long. Trimming cost V 4 bases and J 9 bases; bases outside gene matches: 8. CDR3 in DNA: TGCGCCAGCAGCCGAGACTACGGGACTAGCGGGGGCATTCAGTACTTC. It encodes CASSRDYGTSGGIQYF.

This clonotype was recorded at least ten times. The chain recombines TRBV7-2 with TRBJ2-2; 7 bases map to TRBD1. This CDR3 has 16 amino acids. Germline CDR1 reads SGHTA; CDR2 reads FQGNSA. J gave up 1 base and V 3 bases, and 5 bases lay outside the gene matches. The DNA for the CDR3 is TGTGCCAGCAGCTTGTTCGACAGGGAGAACACCGGGGAGCTGTTTTTT. Its translation is CASSLFDRENTGELFF.

Ten or more counts support this clonotype. The chain carries TRBV5-1 and TRBJ1-1; D perhaps matches TRBD1 (6 bases). The length of the CDR3 is 17 residues. From germline, CDR1 is SGHRS and CDR2 YFSETQ. V was clipped by 1 base and J by 0 bases, with 16 bases between them. CDR3 protein: CASSLNWGRRVNTEAFF. The DNA for the CDR3 is TGCGCCAGCAGCTTGAATTGGGGGCGCCGGGTGAACACTGAAGCTTTCTTT. Based on the CDR3 plus reference TRBV5-1 and TRBJ1-1, the full variable domain is KAGVTQTPRYLIKTRGQQVTLSCSPISGHRSVSWYQQTPGQGLQFLFEYFSETQRNKGNFPGRFSGRQFSNSRSEMNVSTLELGDSALYLCASSLNWGRRVNTEAFFGQGTRLTVV.

This clonotype has only a few counts. The CDR3 spells CASSLGRGGNYGYTF. In DNA, the CDR3 is TGTGCCAGCAGCTTAGGAAGGGGGGGTAACTATGGCTACACCTTC. The chain links TRBV7-2 to TRBJ1-2; maybe TRBD1 (6 bases). This CDR3 spans 15 amino acids. From germline, CDR1 is SGHTA and CDR2 FQGNSA. V lost 1 base, J lost 1 base, and 10 bases lay in between.

This clonotype was seen more than once but under ten times. The genes are TRBV28 and TRBJ2-3; D is ambiguous. The CDR3 loop spans 11 amino acids. V shed 2 bases and J shed 10 bases, with 7 bases lying between them. Germline CDR1 MDHEN, CDR2 SYDVKM. CDR3 region: CASSLGLPQYF. CDR3 in DNA: TGTGCCAGCAGTTTAGGTCTCCCGCAGTATTTT.

This clonotype was counted at least ten times. The rearrangement joins TRBV28 to TRBJ2-7; D is perhaps TRBD1 or TRBD2 (5 bases each). CDR1 and CDR2 (germline): MDHEN, SYDVKM. The V end was cut by 6 bases, the J end by 0 bases, with 21 bases between. This CDR3 is built from 17 residues. The CDR3 nucleotides are TGTGCCAGCAGCCTGTTTGGGGGAGCCGCAGTCTCCTACGAGCAGTACTTC. This codes for CASSLFGGAAVSYEQYF.

This chain joins TRBV7-2 and TRBJ1-1, with D unresolved. Trimming took 1 base from V and 4 from J, leaving 10 bases between them. CDR1 SGHTA and CDR2 FQGNSA come from the germline V gene. CDR3 length: 14 residues. Here the CDR3 DNA reads TGTGCCAGCAGCTTAGGGGGATTTGGCACTGAAGCTTTCTTT. It specifies CASSLGGFGTEAFF. Full variable domain (rest looked up from reference TRBV7-2 and TRBJ1-1): GAGVSQSPSNKVTEKGKDVELRCDPISGHTALYWYRQSLGQGLEFLIYFQGNSAPDKSGLPSDRFSAERTGGSVSTLTIQRTQQEDSAVYLCASSLGGFGTEAFFGQGTRLTVV.

The rearrangement links TRBV10-3 to TRBJ2-3, with D possibly matching TRBD2 (6 bases). Trimming removed 2 bases from V and 7 bases from J, with 25 bases in between. The CDR3 has 18 residues. Germline CDR1 ENHRY, CDR2 SYGVKD. The CDR3 is CAISERADPSGVGNTQYF. CDR3 coding DNA: TGTGCCATCAGTGAGCGGGCGGATCCTTCGGGAGTGGGGAATACGCAGTATTTT.

Written as DNA, the CDR3 is TGTGCCAGCAGCCACTCCGGGCCCCAAGAGACCCAGTACTTC. Its protein is CASSHSGPQETQYF. The gene calls are TRBV16 and TRBJ2-5; the D is unclear. V lost 3 bases and J 1 base, leaving 9 bases between the germline ends. The CDR3 contains 14 residues. Germline-derived CDR1 and CDR2 are KGHSY and FQNENV. The complete variable domain, with remaining parts taken from reference TRBV16 and TRBJ2-5, reads GEEVAQTPKHLVRGEGQKAKLYCAPIKGHSYVFWYQQVLKNEFKFLISFQNENVFDETGMPKERFSAKCLPNSPCSLEIQATKLEDSAVYFCASSHSGPQETQYFGPGTRLLVL.

This clonotype was seen a few times. The rearrangement uses TRBV5-1 and TRBJ1-6; the D is unclear. Germline values: CDR1 SGHRS, CDR2 YFSETQ. Trimming pared 0 bases from V and 8 bases from J, leaving 12 bases between. The CDR3 sequence is 15 residues long. The CDR3 nucleotides read TGCGCCAGCAGCTTGGATGGCACTAGATATTCACCCCTCCACTTT. The encoded protein is CASSLDGTRYSPLHF. Filled out from reference TRBV5-1 and TRBJ1-6, the complete variable domain reads KAGVTQTPRYLIKTRGQQVTLSCSPISGHRSVSWYQQTPGQGLQFLFEYFSETQRNKGNFPGRFSGRQFSNSRSEMNVSTLELGDSALYLCASSLDGTRYSPLHFGNGTRLTVT.

In its sample, this clonotype was seen a few times. V is TRBV3-1 and J is TRBJ2-2, with 7 bases identical to TRBD1. J was trimmed by 6 bases and V by 4 bases; bases with no gene match: 5. Germline CDR1 and CDR2: LGHDT and YNNKEL (reference sequence). The CDR3 totals 14 residues. Here the CDR3 DNA reads TGTGCCAGCAGCCGGACAGGCTCCGCCGGGGAGCTGTTTTTT. Protein: CASSRTGSAGELFF.

This sequence joins TRBV4-1 and TRBJ2-5; 8 nucleotides align to TRBD2. In germline, CDR1 is MGHRA, CDR2 YSYEKL. This CDR3 has 15 residues. The V gene end was trimmed by 1 base and the J gene end by 2 bases; junction bases not matched to a gene: 3. This CDR3 reads CASSQAAGEQETQYF. As DNA, the CDR3 is TGCGCCAGCAGCCAAGCAGCGGGGGAGCAAGAGACCCAGTACTTC.

V is TRBV12-3 or TRBV12-4 and J is TRBJ2-7; a weak D match, TRBD2 (5 bases). V dropped 2 bases and J dropped 5 bases, with 16 bases sitting between them. This CDR3 comprises 15 residues. The CDR3 DNA follows: TGTGCCAGCAGTTTAACGGTTGGGAGTGGAAACGAGCAGTACTTC. This translates into CASSLTVGSGNEQYF.

This clonotype showed up just a few times. CDR3 in DNA: TGCAGCGTCATACAGGGGACCGCTGGAAACACCATATATTTT. Encoded protein: CSVIQGTAGNTIYF. The chain uses TRBV29-1 and TRBJ1-3; TRBD1 agrees at 7 bases. This CDR3 is 14 amino acids long. Germline trimming cut 6 bases from V and 2 bases from J; bases unmatched to any gene: 7. Germline values: CDR1 SQVTM, CDR2 ANQGSEA.

The rearrangement uses TRBV4-2 and TRBJ1-6; D is perhaps TRBD1 (5 bases). CDR1 and CDR2 (germline): LGHNA, YNFKEQ. Trimming left V 4 bases short and J 7 bases short, with 17 bases between. The CDR3 is 16 residues long. This chain's CDR3 is CASSRGGAAGNSPLHF. The CDR3 DNA is TGTGCCAGCAGCCGTGGGGGAGCGGCGGGGAATTCACCCCTCCACTTT.

The chain joins TRBV5-1 to TRBJ2-7; tentative D call: TRBD1 (6 bases). The CDR3 totals 14 residues. CDR1 is SGHRS, CDR2 YFSETQ, per germline. V was trimmed by 1 base and J by 6 bases, leaving 14 bases between them. Written as DNA, the CDR3 is TGCGCCAGCAGCTTGAGACAGGATACGCTCGAGCAGTACTTC. Protein product: CASSLRQDTLEQYF.